This T cell receptor (beta chain) was captured by sequencing in a study of early T cells in non-severe SARS-CoV-2 infection. Study-wide context: Sequencing was performed on bulk RNA from unsorted whole blood, leaving chains unpaired. The study's findings and limits: Anti-spike CD8 responses were favored by VDJdb matching, which missed private and CD4 specificities.

V trimming: 10 bases; J trimming: 5 bases; junction bases outside the gene matches: 11. This CDR3 has 15 amino acids. Germline V gene lookup returns CDR1 ENHRY and CDR2 SYGVKD. For this clonotype: Its matching antigen is unknown.

Individual cDNA molecules carried attached unique molecular identifiers. TCRdb fed the 5' RACE reads into MiXCR, producing one record per CDR3 protein. Of tens of thousands of distinct CDR3 sequences in the sample, 6% to 7% were seen once. V and J are TRBV10-3 and TRBJ2-1; 10 bases agree with TRBD2. The sequence was collected from an adult who was a healthcare worker with PCR-confirmed SARS-CoV-2 infection or an uninfected control (not recorded which). Material: whole blood, obtained at baseline. The chain's CDR3 is CATRGLAGVHNEQFF. The CDR3 DNA reads as TGTGCCACCCGCGGGCTAGCGGGGGTCCACAATGAGCAGTTCTTC.